These 12 T cell receptor beta chains share one sample of origin, sequenced in a study of T cell responses to AZD1222 COVID-19 vaccine (dated by TCRdb to the early 2020s). Receptor libraries were prepared by the immunoSEQ multiplex PCR assay. TCRdb mirrors the immuneACCESS table, restricted to in-frame sequences. Some clones are absent from its copies; in checked studies, under half trace to an unresolved V gene, and the reason for the others is unknown. In this sample the table shows about 88,000 clones, about nine tenths of which occur a single time. The biggest ten clones account for approximately 5% of the sample. The time point label here, explained by the study, means: about 28 days (+/-7) after the second vaccine dose. The material was peripheral blood, obtained 28 days after the second AZD1222 dose. These receptors originate from an adult who received the AZD1222 COVID-19 vaccine.

This chain links TRBV29-1 with TRBJ1-2; 9 nucleotides align to TRBD1. Germline CDR1 is SQVTM and CDR2 is ANQGSEA. Trimming took 5 bases from V and 5 from J; bases not matched to a gene: 9. CDR3 length: 14 amino acids. The CDR3 DNA reads TGCAGCGTTACGGAACAGGGGGCGCGGTATGGCTACACCTTC. This gives the protein CSVTEQGARYGYTF.

The chain has TRBV11-2 and TRBJ2-3; D call uncertain. CDR3 size: 16 residues. Germline V lookup: CDR1 SGHAT, CDR2 FQNNGV. Trimming pared 0 bases from V and 1 base from J, leaving 11 bases between. Written as DNA, the CDR3 is TGTGCCAGCAGCTTAGAGGTAGTGGATGGCACAGATACGCAGTATTTT. Protein sequence: CASSLEVVDGTDTQYF.

The V and J genes are TRBV27 and TRBJ1-4, with D uncertain. Trimming removed 4 bases at V and 8 bases at J, with 14 bases between. There are 14 residues in the CDR3. Germline V gene data show CDR1 as MNHEY and CDR2 as SMNVEV (reference sequence). This CDR3 reads CASSSRVNREKLFF. CDR3 in DNA: TGTGCCAGCAGTTCCCGGGTCAATCGGGAAAAACTGTTTTTT.

This chain uses TRBV28 with TRBJ2-5; D gene ambiguous. The germline V gene encodes CDR1 MDHEN and CDR2 SYDVKM. The CDR3 length is 12 residues. The ends were cut back, 6 bases at V and 5 bases at J, with 10 bases in the middle. CDR3: CASRMRWETQYF. Written as DNA, the CDR3 is TGTGCCAGCAGGATGAGATGGGAGACCCAGTACTTC.

This chain joins TRBV11-3 and TRBJ2-5, with unresolved D. CDR3 length equals 13 residues. V was cut by 2 bases and J by 1 base, with 5 bases left in between. The V gene's germline CDR1 is SGHNT and CDR2 YENEEA. Here the CDR3 DNA reads TGTGCCAGCAGCTTACGAGGCCAAGAGACCCAGTACTTC. Its translation: CASSLRGQETQYF. The full variable domain, with the rest looked up from reference TRBV11-3 and TRBJ2-5, is EAGVVQSPRYKIIEKKQPVAFWCNPISGHNTLYWYLQNLGQGPELLIRYENEEAVDDSQLPKDRFSAERLKGVDSTLKIQPAELGDSAVYLCASSLRGQETQYFGPGTRLLVL.

The chain carries TRBV28 and TRBJ2-7; D uncertain. V lost 8 bases to trimming and J lost 7 bases, with 24 bases between them. The germline V gene has CDR1 MDHEN and CDR2 SYDVKM. The CDR3 loop spans 15 amino acids. In DNA, the CDR3 is TGTGCCAGCGACGGCAGTAGGACCCCTTCGCGGGAGCAGTACTTC. It specifies CASDGSRTPSREQYF.

As for this clone: The same CDR3 arises from other DNA sequences in this sample as well. The chain recombines TRBV29-1 with TRBJ2-2; 10 nucleotides agree with TRBD2. Germline V CDR1 and CDR2: SQVTM, ANQGSEA. The CDR3 is made up of 14 amino acids. The ends lost 4 bases at V and 2 bases at J; junction bases unmatched: 1. The CDR3 DNA reads as TGCAGCGTTGCTAGCGGGGGTAACACCGGGGAGCTGTTTTTT. Protein product: CSVASGGNTGELFF.

CDR3 residues: CASSLTETYGYTF. Here the CDR3 DNA reads TGTGCCAGCAGCTTGACAGAAACTTATGGCTACACCTTC. The rearrangement uses TRBV13 and TRBJ1-2; tentative D call: TRBD1 (5 bases). There are 13 residues in the CDR3. Germline V gene data show CDR1 as PRHDT and CDR2 as FYEKMQ (reference sequence). The V end was cut by 3 bases, the J end by 5 bases, with 10 bases between.

This chain connects TRBV6-5 to TRBJ2-5; 8 nucleotides align to TRBD1. The germline V gene encodes CDR1 MNHEY and CDR2 SVGAGI. Trimming took 7 bases from V and 4 from J; bases not matched to a gene: 8. The CDR3 is 14 residues long. The CDR3 DNA reads TGTGCCAGCAATTTCCAGGGGGCGGGAGAGACCCAGTACTTC. This codes for CASNFQGAGETQYF.

The chain is built from TRBV4-2 and TRBJ1-2, with 8 bases matching TRBD1. Germline V gene lookup returns CDR1 LGHNA and CDR2 YNFKEQ. The CDR3 covers 16 residues. The J segment lost 1 base and the V segment lost 0 bases, leaving 4 bases of the junction unmatched. CDR3 sequence: CASSQDPGGLNYGYTF. In nucleotides, the CDR3 is TGTGCCAGCAGCCAAGATCCAGGGGGCCTTAACTATGGCTACACCTTC.

The gene calls are TRBV5-8 and TRBJ2-7; D ambiguous. V lost 0 bases and J 2 bases, leaving 12 bases between the germline ends. The CDR3 spans 15 residues. Germline V lookup: CDR1 SGHTS, CDR2 YDEGEE. CDR3 sequence: CASSLEPTATYEQYF. The CDR3 DNA is TGTGCCAGCAGCTTGGAGCCGACCGCAACCTACGAGCAGTACTTC.

This clone has just one count. CDR3 sequence (DNA): TGTGCCAGCAGCTTATTTCTAGCGGGGGGGTTCGGTGAGCAGTTCTTC. It is translated as CASSLFLAGGFGEQFF. The chain joins TRBV7-8 to TRBJ2-1; TRBD2 aligns across 12 bases. The CDR3 extends over 16 amino acids. V shed 2 bases and J 9 bases; nucleotides not matched to a gene: 8. Germline CDR1 is SGHVS and CDR2 is FQNEAQ.